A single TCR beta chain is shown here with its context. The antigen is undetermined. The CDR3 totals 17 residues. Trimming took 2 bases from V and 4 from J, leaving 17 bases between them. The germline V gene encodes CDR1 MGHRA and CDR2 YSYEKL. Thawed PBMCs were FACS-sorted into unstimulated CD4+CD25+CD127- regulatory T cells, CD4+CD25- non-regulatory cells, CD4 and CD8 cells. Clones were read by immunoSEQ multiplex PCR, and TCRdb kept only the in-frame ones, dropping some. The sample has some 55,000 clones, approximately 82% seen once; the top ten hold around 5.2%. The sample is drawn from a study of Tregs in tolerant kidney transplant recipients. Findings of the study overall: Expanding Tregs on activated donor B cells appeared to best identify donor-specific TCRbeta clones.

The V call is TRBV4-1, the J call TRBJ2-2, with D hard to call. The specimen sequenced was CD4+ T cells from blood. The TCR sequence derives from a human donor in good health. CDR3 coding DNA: TGCGCCAGCAGCCAAAGTTTAATAGGTCGTATCACCGGGGAGCTGTTTTTT. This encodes CASSQSLIGRITGELFF.